A single sample gave rise to the 10 T cell receptor beta chains below, sequenced in a study of Graves' ophthalmopathy and Graves' hyperthyroidism. RNA served as the template for amplifying TCR beta CDR3 regions. HTBI-primed first-round RT-PCR preceded second-round multiplex PCR. TCRdb itself ran the multiplex PCR reads through MiXCR, one entry per CDR3 protein. This sample carries about 410,000 distinct CDR3 sequences, approximately 20% of them seen once, and the ten largest clones take roughly 1.4%. Sequences were obtained from peripheral blood. These receptors all come from a woman between 18 and 29 years old with Graves' ophthalmopathy.

This clonotype was detected many times. The CDR3 coding sequence is TGTGCCAGCAGTTTAGAGGGCGTCGGCAAAAACATTCAGTACTTC. Residues: CASSLEGVGKNIQYF. The chain is built from TRBV27 and TRBJ2-4; perhaps TRBD2 as D (5 bases). The CDR3 runs to 15 residues. V shed 2 bases and J shed 3 bases, with 11 bases lying between them. The germline V gene has CDR1 MNHEY and CDR2 SMNVEV (reference sequence).

This chain links TRBV12-3 or TRBV12-4 with TRBJ1-3; 7 positions agree with TRBD1. The CDR3 extends over 19 amino acids. J was trimmed by 4 bases and V by 6 bases; bases with no gene match: 21. The CDR3 region has the DNA TGTGCCAGCAGCGCCGACAGGGAGGCGACATCCAAGAGGGGAAACACCATATATTTT. Protein: CASSADREATSKRGNTIYF.

This clonotype was recorded many times. The chain has TRBV4-1 and TRBJ1-5, with 8 nucleotides matching TRBD1. The V gene's germline CDR1 is MGHRA and CDR2 YSYEKL. The J segment lost 3 bases and the V segment lost 4 bases, leaving 5 bases of the junction unmatched. The CDR3 has 15 residues. This chain's CDR3 is CASSLNRGYNQPQHF. In nucleotides, the CDR3 is TGCGCCAGCAGCCTTAACAGGGGGTACAATCAGCCCCAGCATTTT.

This clonotype was observed at least ten times. V is TRBV7-2 and J is TRBJ1-2; tentatively, D is TRBD1 (6 bases). V was clipped by 2 bases and J by 5 bases, with 21 bases between them. This CDR3 region has 17 residues. CDR1 is SGHTA and CDR2 is FQGNSA in the germline V gene. CDR3 amino acids: CASSLSSVGGETYGYTF. The DNA of the CDR3 is TGTGCCAGCAGCTTATCGTCTGTAGGGGGGGAAACTTATGGCTACACCTTC. Full variable domain (rest looked up from reference TRBV7-2 and TRBJ1-2): GAGVSQSPSNKVTEKGKDVELRCDPISGHTALYWYRQSLGQGLEFLIYFQGNSAPDKSGLPSDRFSAERTGGSVSTLTIQRTQQEDSAVYLCASSLSSVGGETYGYTFGSGTRLTVV.

This clonotype was picked up a small number of times. A much more abundant neighbour one base away suggests this may be a read error. The genes are TRBV2 and TRBJ2-4; D is unclear. The germline CDR1 and CDR2 sequences are SNHLY and FYNNEI. Trimming removed 11 bases from V and 2 bases from J, with 28 bases in between. CDR3 length: 18 residues. For the CDR3, the DNA is TGTGCCGGCAATCGATCCCCAGGAATCCTGGGGACCAAAAACATTCAGTACTTC. Protein product: CAGNRSPGILGTKNIQYF.

With respect to this clonotype: Germline is not matched at one junction end, which may reflect a read error. In DNA form, the CDR3 reads TGTGCCTGGGCATTTGGGCTGAACACCGGGGGGCTGTTTTTT. Its protein product is CAWAFGLNTGGLFF. The V and J genes are TRBV30 and TRBJ2-2; tentatively, D is TRBD2 (6 bases). Germline V lookup: CDR1 GTSNPN, CDR2 SVGIG (reference sequence). CDR3 length: 14 amino acids.

Many counts were recorded for this clonotype. The gene calls are TRBV20-1 and TRBJ2-7, with 11 bases that match TRBD2. Germline loops: CDR1 DFQATT, CDR2 SNEGSKA (reference sequence). This CDR3 comprises 15 residues. V shed 3 bases and J 2 bases; nucleotides not matched to a gene: 6. For the CDR3, the DNA is TGCAGTGCTAGCCCGGGACTAGCGGTTCCCTACGAGCAGTACTTC. Residues: CSASPGLAVPYEQYF.

This clonotype was seen at least ten times. The chain combines TRBV11-1 with TRBJ1-1; D is unclear. Trimming took 5 bases from V and 6 from J, leaving 13 bases between them. This CDR3 has 13 residues. Germline assignment: CDR1 SGHAT and CDR2 FQDESV (reference sequence). CDR3 nucleotides: TGTGCCAGCAGCCCCCGTCCCCGGTCTGAAGCTTTCTTT. Translation gives CASSPRPRSEAFF.

This clonotype was found many times. J is TRBJ2-5 and V is TRBV20-1; TRBD1 agrees at 9 bases. V dropped 3 bases and J dropped 2; count of bases not matched to a gene: 4. This CDR3 spans 14 amino acids. CDR1 is DFQATT, CDR2 SNEGSKA, per germline (reference sequence). The CDR3: CSARGTGLQETQYF. For the CDR3, the DNA is TGCAGTGCTAGGGGGACAGGGTTACAAGAGACCCAGTACTTC.

This clonotype has ten or more counts. The rearrangement links TRBV7-9 to TRBJ2-4, with TRBD1 identical over 10 bases. Germline V gene data show CDR1 as SEHNR and CDR2 as FQNEAQ (reference sequence). V dropped 4 bases and J dropped 0; count of bases not matched to a gene: 6. The CDR3 covers 17 residues. The CDR3 here is CASSSATGGLAKNIQYF. CDR3 bases: TGTGCCAGCAGCTCTGCGACAGGGGGCCTAGCCAAAAACATTCAGTACTTC.